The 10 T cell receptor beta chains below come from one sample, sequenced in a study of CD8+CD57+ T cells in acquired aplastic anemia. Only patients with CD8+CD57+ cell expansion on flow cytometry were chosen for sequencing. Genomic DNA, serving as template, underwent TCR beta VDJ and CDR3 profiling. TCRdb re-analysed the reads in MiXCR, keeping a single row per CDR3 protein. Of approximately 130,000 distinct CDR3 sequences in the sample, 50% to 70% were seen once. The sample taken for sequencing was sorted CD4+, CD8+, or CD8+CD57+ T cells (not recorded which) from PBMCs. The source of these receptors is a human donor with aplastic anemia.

This CDR3 reads CASSSTSGPTYEQYF. CDR3 in DNA: TGCGCCAGCAGCTCGACTAGCGGCCCCACCTACGAGCAGTACTTC. This sequence joins TRBV5-1 and TRBJ2-7; 9 bases are shared with TRBD2. Germline loops: CDR1 SGHRS, CDR2 YFSETQ. The CDR3 sequence is 15 residues long. J was trimmed by 2 bases and V by 3 bases; bases with no gene match: 6.

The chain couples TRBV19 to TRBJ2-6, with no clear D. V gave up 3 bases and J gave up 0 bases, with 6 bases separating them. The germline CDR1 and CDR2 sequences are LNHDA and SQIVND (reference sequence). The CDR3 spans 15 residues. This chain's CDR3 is CASSIRPSGANVLTF. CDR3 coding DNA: TGTGCCAGTAGTATCAGGCCCTCTGGGGCCAACGTCCTGACTTTC.

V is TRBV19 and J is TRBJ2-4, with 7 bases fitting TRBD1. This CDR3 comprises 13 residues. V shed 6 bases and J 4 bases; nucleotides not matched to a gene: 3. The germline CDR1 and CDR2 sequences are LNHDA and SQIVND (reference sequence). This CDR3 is CASRRTGKNIQYF. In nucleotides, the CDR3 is TGTGCCAGTAGGAGGACAGGAAAAAACATTCAGTACTTC.

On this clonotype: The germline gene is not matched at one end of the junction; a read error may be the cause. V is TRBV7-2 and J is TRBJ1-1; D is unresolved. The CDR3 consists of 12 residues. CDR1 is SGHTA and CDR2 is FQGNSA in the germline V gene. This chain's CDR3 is CAGSPSRAEAFF. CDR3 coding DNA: TGTGCCGGCAGCCCCTCACGAGCTGAAGCTTTCTTT.

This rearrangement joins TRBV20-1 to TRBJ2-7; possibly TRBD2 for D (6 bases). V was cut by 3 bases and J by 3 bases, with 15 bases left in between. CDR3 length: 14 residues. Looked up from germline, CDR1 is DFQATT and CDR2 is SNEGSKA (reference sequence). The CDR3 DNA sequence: TGCAGTGCTAGTATTCCGGGGGTCATCTACGAGCAGTACTTC. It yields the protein CSASIPGVIYEQYF.

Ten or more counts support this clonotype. CDR3 protein: CASSLVEHTYEQYF. The CDR3 nucleotides are TGTGCCAGCAGCTTAGTGGAGCACACCTACGAGCAGTACTTC. This chain connects TRBV7-8 to TRBJ2-7; no clear D gene. CDR3 length: 14 amino acids. V was cut by 1 base and J by 2 bases, with 9 bases left in between. Per germline, CDR1 SGHVS and CDR2 FQNEAQ.

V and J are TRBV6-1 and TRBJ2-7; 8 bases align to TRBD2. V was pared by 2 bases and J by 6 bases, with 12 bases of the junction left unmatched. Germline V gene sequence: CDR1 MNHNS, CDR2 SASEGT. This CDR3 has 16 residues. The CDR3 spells CASSERLSGSRIEQYF. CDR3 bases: TGTGCCAGCAGTGAACGATTAAGCGGGAGTCGAATCGAGCAGTACTTC.

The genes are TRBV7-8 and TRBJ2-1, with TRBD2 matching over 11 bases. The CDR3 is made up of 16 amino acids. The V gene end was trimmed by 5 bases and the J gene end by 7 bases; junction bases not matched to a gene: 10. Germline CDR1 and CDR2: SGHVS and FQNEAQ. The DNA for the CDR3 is TGTGCCAGCAGCCCAGCCACTAGCGGGGGTGGAAATGAGCAGTTCTTC. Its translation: CASSPATSGGGNEQFF.

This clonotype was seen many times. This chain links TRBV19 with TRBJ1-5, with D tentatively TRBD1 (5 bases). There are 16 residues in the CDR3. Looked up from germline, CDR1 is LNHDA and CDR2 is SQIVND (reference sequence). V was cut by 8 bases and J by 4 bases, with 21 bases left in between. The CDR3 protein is CASRKGDGLLNQPQHF. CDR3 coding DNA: TGTGCCAGTCGAAAAGGGGACGGCCTGCTGAATCAGCCCCAGCATTTT.

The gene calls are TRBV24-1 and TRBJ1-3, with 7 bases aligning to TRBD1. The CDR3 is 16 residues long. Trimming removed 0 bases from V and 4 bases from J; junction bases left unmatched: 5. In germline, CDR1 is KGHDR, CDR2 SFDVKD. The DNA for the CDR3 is TGTGCCACCAGTGATTTGAGGGGGCGAGGAGGAAACACCATATATTTT. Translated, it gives CATSDLRGRGGNTIYF.